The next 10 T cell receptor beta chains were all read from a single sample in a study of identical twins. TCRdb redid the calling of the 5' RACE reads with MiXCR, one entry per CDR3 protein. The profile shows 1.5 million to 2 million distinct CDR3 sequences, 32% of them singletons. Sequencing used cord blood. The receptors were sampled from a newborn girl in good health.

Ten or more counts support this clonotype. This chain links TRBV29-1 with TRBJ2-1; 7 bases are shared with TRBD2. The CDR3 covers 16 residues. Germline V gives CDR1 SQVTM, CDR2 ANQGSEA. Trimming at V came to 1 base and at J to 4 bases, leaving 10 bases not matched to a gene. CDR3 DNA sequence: TGCAGCGTTGAAGGGCGGGAGACCCTTAAATACAATGAGCAGTTCTTC. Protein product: CSVEGRETLKYNEQFF.

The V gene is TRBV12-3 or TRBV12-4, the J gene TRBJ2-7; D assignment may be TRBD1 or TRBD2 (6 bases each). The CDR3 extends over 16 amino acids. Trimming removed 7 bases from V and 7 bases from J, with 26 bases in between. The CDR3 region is CASTPGGPNALNEQYF. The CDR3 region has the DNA TGTGCCAGCACCCCTGGGGGGCCCAATGCTCTCAATGAGCAGTACTTC.

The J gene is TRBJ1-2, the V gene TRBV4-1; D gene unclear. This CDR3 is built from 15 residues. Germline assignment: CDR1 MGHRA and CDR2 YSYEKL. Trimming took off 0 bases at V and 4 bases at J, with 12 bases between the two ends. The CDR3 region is CASSQDRDLAYGYTF. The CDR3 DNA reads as TGCGCCAGCAGCCAAGATAGGGATTTAGCCTATGGCTACACCTTC.

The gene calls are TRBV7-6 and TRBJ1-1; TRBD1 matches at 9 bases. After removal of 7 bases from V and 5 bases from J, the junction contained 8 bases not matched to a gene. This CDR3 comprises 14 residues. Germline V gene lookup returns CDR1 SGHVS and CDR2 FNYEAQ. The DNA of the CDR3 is TGTGCCAGCACCGCCGGGACAGGGAGAACTGAAGCTTTCTTT. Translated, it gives CASTAGTGRTEAFF.

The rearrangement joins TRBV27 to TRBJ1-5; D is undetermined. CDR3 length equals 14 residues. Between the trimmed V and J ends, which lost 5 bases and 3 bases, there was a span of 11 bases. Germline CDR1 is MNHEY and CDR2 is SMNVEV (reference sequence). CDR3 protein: CASSPLGANQPQHF. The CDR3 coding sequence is TGTGCCAGCAGTCCCCTCGGAGCCAATCAGCCCCAGCATTTT.

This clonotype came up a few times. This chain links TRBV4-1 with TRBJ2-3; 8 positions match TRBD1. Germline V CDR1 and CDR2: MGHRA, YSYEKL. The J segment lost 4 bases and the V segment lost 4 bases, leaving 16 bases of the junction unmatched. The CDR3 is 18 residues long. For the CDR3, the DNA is TGCGCCAGCAGCCTCTCGATTCCCGGGACAGGTATCGCAGATACGCAGTATTTT. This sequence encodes CASSLSIPGTGIADTQYF.

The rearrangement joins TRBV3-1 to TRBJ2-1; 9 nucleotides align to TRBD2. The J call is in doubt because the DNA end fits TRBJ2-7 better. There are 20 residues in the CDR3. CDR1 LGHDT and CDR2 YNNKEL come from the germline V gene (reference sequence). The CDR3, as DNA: TGTGCCAGCAGCCAGATAGCGGGAGCCCCATATGTACAGTCCTACAATGAGCAGTACTTC. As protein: CASSQIAGAPYVQSYNEQYF.

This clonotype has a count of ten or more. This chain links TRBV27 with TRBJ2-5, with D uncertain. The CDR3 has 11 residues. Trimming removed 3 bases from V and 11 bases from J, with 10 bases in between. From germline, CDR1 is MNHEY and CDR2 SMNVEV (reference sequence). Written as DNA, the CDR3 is TGTGCCAGCAGTTTTGGGTTAGAGCAGTACTTC. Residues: CASSFGLEQYF.

CDR3 DNA: TGTGCCAGCAGTTTATCGGGACAGGGCGACTACGAGCAGTACTTC. Residues: CASSLSGQGDYEQYF. This chain connects TRBV27 to TRBJ2-7, with 9 bases that match TRBD1. This CDR3 has 15 amino acids. With V trimmed by 0 bases and J by 3 bases, 3 bases remained unmatched. The germline gives CDR1 MNHEY, CDR2 SMNVEV (reference sequence).

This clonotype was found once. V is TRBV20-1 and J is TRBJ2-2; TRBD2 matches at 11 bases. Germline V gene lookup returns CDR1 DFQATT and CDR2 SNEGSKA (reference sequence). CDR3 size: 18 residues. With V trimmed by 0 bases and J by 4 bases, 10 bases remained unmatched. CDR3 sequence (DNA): TGCAGTGCTAGAGATATACTAGCGGGGGCCCCGAGCACCGGGGAGCTGTTTTTT. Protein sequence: CSARDILAGAPSTGELFF.